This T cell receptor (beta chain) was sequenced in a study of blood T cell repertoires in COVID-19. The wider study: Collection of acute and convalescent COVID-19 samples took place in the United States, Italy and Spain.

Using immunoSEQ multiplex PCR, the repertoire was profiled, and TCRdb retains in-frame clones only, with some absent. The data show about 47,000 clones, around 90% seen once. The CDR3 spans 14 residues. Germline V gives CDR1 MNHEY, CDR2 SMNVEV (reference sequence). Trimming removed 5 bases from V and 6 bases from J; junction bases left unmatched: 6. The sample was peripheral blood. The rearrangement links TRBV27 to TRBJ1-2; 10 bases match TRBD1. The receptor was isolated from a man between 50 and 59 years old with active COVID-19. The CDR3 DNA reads TGTGCCAGCAGTCCATGGGACAGGGGCGATGGCTACACCTTC. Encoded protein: CASSPWDRGDGYTF.